The present T cell receptor (beta chain) was sequenced within a study of cytomegalovirus exposure and HLA in healthy donors (dated by TCRdb to the late 2010s). In the study overall: The 670 or so repertoires of the first cohort and the approximately 110 validation repertoires were produced on the same platform, according to a later analysis. The aim of the study was to test whether cataloging public T cell receptors could identify signatures of past pathogen exposure. Along with the approximately 700-subject first cohort, a separate validation cohort of over a hundred different subjects was used. High-throughput TCR immunosequencing, statistical association of individual TCRs with disease status, and machine learning were combined to predict cytomegalovirus infection status. Broader findings and caveats from the paper: A total of fewer than 200 TCR beta chains were listed by the study as associated with cytomegalovirus. Subsequent analysis determined that TCRs grouped into clusters in the first cohort also showed a tendency toward co-occurrence across the 130 or so validation repertoires, and 94% of cluster scores exceeded 0. It was suggested by the authors that the approach could potentially be generalized to other disease states and immunological phenotypes. The classifier was reported to diagnose cytomegalovirus status with high specificity and sensitivity in both the original and validation cohorts. In vitro tests confirmed that a few of the cytomegalovirus-associated TCR beta chains recognize cytomegalovirus antigens. Most TCR sequences were seen in very few donors, while some public TCRs were found in many individuals. A later analysis lacked HLA typing for the validation cohort, so it scored co-occurrence in that cohort across all 110 or so repertoires.

The method was the immunoSEQ multiplex PCR assay. Per the authors' processing: A statistical classification framework was developed to diagnose cytomegalovirus status using the catalog of TCR beta chain sequences. The clones in this table, taken by TCRdb from immuneACCESS, are in-frame only. Not every clone is retained; where verified, under half of the shortfall comes from an unresolved V gene, and the cause of the rest is unknown. The V and J calls and the clone size are those of that table, but D and trimming were determined from the DNA. This sample lists 100,000 to 150,000 clones; around 88% were detected once. The top ten clonotypes cover around 1.9% of the sample. Separate from the approximately 730-subject first cohort, the validation cohort of roughly 120 subjects was the group to which the donors belonged. Regarding this clone: No antigen is known for it. No base quality values were provided; no much bigger clone lies one nucleotide off.

Sequenced: PBMCs. The receptor was derived from a man younger than 30 in good health and CMV-seronegative.

The nucleotide sequence reads TGCGCCAGCAGCTTTAACAGGGCAGGAGAGACCCAGTACTTC. The translation is CASSFNRAGETQYF. This chain joins TRBV5-1 to TRBJ2-5; TRBD1 might be the D gene, on 6 matching bases. The CDR1 and CDR2 encoded by the germline V gene are SGHRS and YFSETQ. The cysteine opens and the phenylalanine closes a CDR3 of 14 amino acids. The only DNA kept is the CDR3, 42 bases in frame from the first base. V loses 2 bases, J loses 4 bases, and the germline ends lie 12 bases apart.